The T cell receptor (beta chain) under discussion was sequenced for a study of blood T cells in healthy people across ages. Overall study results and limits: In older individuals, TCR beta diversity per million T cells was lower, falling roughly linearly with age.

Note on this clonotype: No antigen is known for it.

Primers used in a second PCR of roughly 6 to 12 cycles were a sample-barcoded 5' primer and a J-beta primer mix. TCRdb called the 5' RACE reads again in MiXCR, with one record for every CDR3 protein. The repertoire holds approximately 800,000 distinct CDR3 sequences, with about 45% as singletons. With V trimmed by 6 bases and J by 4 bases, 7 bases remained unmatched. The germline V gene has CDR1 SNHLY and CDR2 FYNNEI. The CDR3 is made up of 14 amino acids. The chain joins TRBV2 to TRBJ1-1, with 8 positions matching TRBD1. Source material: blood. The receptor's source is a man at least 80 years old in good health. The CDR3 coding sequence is TGTGCCAGCAGAGGAACAGGGGGATCCACTGAAGCTTTCTTT. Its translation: CASRGTGGSTEAFF.